The 14 T cell receptor beta chains below were found in one sample sequenced in a study of radiation and T cells in renal cell carcinoma. This table comes from immunoSEQ multiplex PCR, and its TCRdb copy is limited to in-frame clones, with some not included. This table has about 78,000 clones, 70% to 90% appearing once. The time point is: blood 4 weeks post-SBRT, at nephrectomy. As for treatment: 15 Gy SBRT to primary tumor, nephrectomy 4 weeks later. The input for sequencing was blood, taken from a patient whose treatment included radiotherapy and nephrectomy. The source is a woman in her 70s with renal cell carcinoma.

The rearrangement joins TRBV5-4 to TRBJ2-5; 9 bases match TRBD2. The last part of the DNA fits TRBJ2-7 better; the J call may be wrong. The CDR3 runs to 16 residues. CDR1 is SGHNT, CDR2 YYREEE, per germline (reference sequence). The CDR3: CASSFPAGGTSYEQYF. The CDR3 DNA reads TGTGCCAGCAGCTTTCCAGCGGGGGGAACTAGCTACGAGCAGTACTTC.

Turning to this clone: Mismatch with germline at one junction end may stem from a read error. The chain combines TRBV7-7 with TRBJ2-3, with 12 positions matching TRBD2. In germline, CDR1 is SSHAT, CDR2 FNYEAQ (reference sequence). The CDR3 sequence is 16 residues long. The CDR3 sequence is CASSLASGGGADTQYF. Written as DNA, the CDR3 is TGTGCTAGCAGCTTAGCTAGCGGGGGGGGTGCAGATACGCAGTATTTT.

The sample holds one count of this clone. The V call is TRBV7-3, the J call TRBJ2-2, with 11 positions matching TRBD2. Germline V lookup: CDR1 SGHTA, CDR2 FQGTGA. Losses at the gene ends were 2 bases for V and 6 bases for J; bases not matched to a gene: 8. CDR3 size: 17 residues. CDR3 bases: TGTGCCAGCAGCTTAGGCGCTAGCGGGGGGCCGCCCGGGGAGCTGTTTTTT. Translating gives CASSLGASGGPPGELFF. The whole variable domain, filled in from reference TRBV7-3 and TRBJ2-2, reads GAGVSQTPSNKVTEKGKYVELRCDPISGHTALYWYRQSLGQGPEFLIYFQGTGAADDSGLPNDRFFAVRPEGSVSTLKIQRTERGDSAVYLCASSLGASGGPPGELFFGEGSRLTVL.

The genes are TRBV7-2 and TRBJ2-7, with TRBD2 matching over 12 bases. Unmatched junction bases numbered 6, after V lost 5 bases and J lost 4 bases. In germline, CDR1 is SGHTA, CDR2 FQGNSA. This CDR3 has 15 amino acids. Here the CDR3 DNA reads TGTGCCAGCAGCCCAACTAGCGGGGGGAAGTACGAGCAGTACTTC. Residues: CASSPTSGGKYEQYF.

The rearrangement links TRBV5-1 to TRBJ2-4; D is unresolved. The CDR3 is made up of 16 amino acids. From germline, CDR1 is SGHRS and CDR2 YFSETQ. Trimming removed 0 bases at V and 0 bases at J, with 10 bases between. CDR3 in amino acids: CASSLGRNLAKNIQYF. DNA for the CDR3: TGCGCCAGCAGCTTGGGACGGAATCTAGCCAAAAACATTCAGTACTTC.

V is TRBV18 and J is TRBJ1-1; D gene ambiguous. The CDR3 has 14 residues. Germline lookup yields CDR1 KGHSH and CDR2 LQKENI. The ends were cut back, 4 bases at V and 10 bases at J, with 19 bases in the middle. CDR3 amino acids: CASSHSLIVEGAFF. CDR3 in DNA: TGTGCCAGCTCACACTCGTTAATCGTAGAGGGAGCTTTCTTT.

This clone has just one count. The chain employs TRBV29-1 and TRBJ2-5; TRBD2 matches at 12 bases. The CDR3 has 13 amino acids. CDR1 and CDR2 from the germline V gene are SQVTM and ANQGSEA. J was trimmed by 5 bases and V by 6 bases; bases with no gene match: 4. The CDR3 sequence is CSVTSGGGETQYF. DNA for the CDR3: TGCAGCGTGACTAGCGGGGGTGGCGAGACCCAGTACTTC.

J is TRBJ2-1 and V is TRBV18; maybe TRBD2 (6 bases). CDR3 length: 16 residues. The ends were cut back, 3 bases at V and 5 bases at J, with 17 bases in the middle. CDR1 and CDR2 (germline): KGHSH, LQKENI. CDR3 in amino acids: CASSPISGTGNNEQFF. DNA of the CDR3: TGTGCCAGCTCACCCATTAGCGGAACAGGTAACAATGAGCAGTTCTTC.

The J gene is TRBJ2-3, the V gene TRBV20-1, with D unclear. V was pared by 5 bases and J by 2 bases, with 5 bases between. This CDR3 has 11 amino acids. CDR1 is DFQATT and CDR2 is SNEGSKA in the germline V gene (reference sequence). The CDR3 DNA follows: TGCAGTGCTCGTCACACAGATACGCAGTATTTT. This translates into CSARHTDTQYF.

V gene TRBV6-6 combines with J gene TRBJ1-2; TRBD1 aligns across 9 bases. The ends lost 2 bases at V and 2 bases at J; junction bases unmatched: 6. Germline CDR1 is MNHNY and CDR2 is SVGAGI (reference sequence). The CDR3 runs to 16 residues. The CDR3: CASSYPEDRGNYGYTF. CDR3 coding DNA: TGTGCCAGCAGTTACCCAGAAGACAGGGGGAACTATGGCTACACCTTC.

V gene TRBV28 combines with J gene TRBJ1-1; possible D gene TRBD1, 5 bases. The germline V gene has CDR1 MDHEN and CDR2 SYDVKM. V lost 5 bases to trimming and J lost 5 bases, with 18 bases between them. The CDR3 has 15 amino acids. This chain's CDR3 is CASSDLGAPETEAFF. CDR3 bases: TGTGCCAGCAGTGACCTAGGGGCCCCTGAGACTGAAGCTTTCTTT. The variable domain in full, completed from reference TRBV28 and TRBJ1-1, reads DVKVTQSSRYLVKRTGEKVFLECVQDMDHENMFWYRQDPGLGLRLIYFSYDVKMKEKGDIPEGYSVSREKKERFSLILESASTNQTSMYLCASSDLGAPETEAFFGQGTRLTVV.

The chain carries TRBV7-2 and TRBJ2-4; perhaps D is TRBD1 or TRBD2 (5 bases each). This CDR3 contains 15 residues. Trimming left V 4 bases short and J 0 bases short, with 10 bases between. In germline, CDR1 is SGHTA, CDR2 FQGNSA. The CDR3 loop is CASSSRDLAKNIQYF. Written as DNA, the CDR3 is TGTGCCAGCAGCTCCCGGGACCTAGCCAAAAACATTCAGTACTTC.

This chain uses TRBV10-3 with TRBJ2-6; 7 bases are a match to TRBD1. CDR3 size: 17 residues. J was trimmed by 1 base and V by 2 bases; bases with no gene match: 5. From germline, CDR1 is ENHRY and CDR2 SYGVKD. The chain's CDR3 is CAISEQGTASGANVLTF. CDR3 nucleotides: TGTGCCATCAGTGAGCAGGGGACAGCTTCTGGGGCCAACGTCCTGACTTTC.

CDR3 sequence reads: CASSLTGQGEQYF. CDR3 sequence (DNA): TGTGCCAGCAGCTTAACAGGGCAGGGCGAGCAGTACTTC. The genes are TRBV11-2 and TRBJ2-7; a possible D gene is TRBD1 (6 bases). V lost 2 bases and J 6 bases, leaving 11 bases between the germline ends. Germline V gene lookup returns CDR1 SGHAT and CDR2 FQNNGV. CDR3 length: 13 residues.